Shown below are 25 T cell receptor beta chains from a single sample sequenced in a study of blood T cell repertoires in COVID-19. Here immunoSEQ multiplex PCR was the method, and the copy in TCRdb shows in-frame clones only, minus some. The sample contains fewer than 200,000 clones, about 89% of which appear only once. Sequencing input: peripheral blood. All receptors come from a middle-aged man with active or convalescent COVID-19.

The table lists this clone with a count of one. This chain joins TRBV5-8 and TRBJ1-3; the D gene is possibly TRBD1 (5 bases). V lost 0 bases and J 4 bases, leaving 8 bases between the germline ends. Germline V gene sequence: CDR1 SGHTS, CDR2 YDEGEE. CDR3 length: 14 amino acids. CDR3 residues: CASSLVGQGNTIYF. The CDR3 bases are TGTGCCAGCAGCTTGGTTGGACAAGGAAACACCATATATTTT.

V and J are TRBV28 and TRBJ1-2; 7 bases fit TRBD1. Trimming cost V 7 bases and J 7 bases; bases outside gene matches: 9. CDR1 and CDR2 from the germline V gene are MDHEN and SYDVKM. This CDR3 has 13 amino acids. The CDR3, as DNA: TGTGCCAGCACCTACAACAGGGGAGGTGGCTACACCTTC. This codes for CASTYNRGGGYTF.

The chain combines TRBV7-9 with TRBJ1-2, with D perhaps matching TRBD1 (5 bases). The ends were cut back, 5 bases at V and 8 bases at J, with 15 bases in the middle. The CDR3 consists of 13 residues. Germline CDR1 is SEHNR and CDR2 is FQNEAQ (reference sequence). The CDR3 coding sequence is TGTGCCAGCAGCCGATCGGCGCAGGGAGGCTACACCTTC. Translating it yields CASSRSAQGGYTF. Variable domain in full (rest from reference TRBV7-9 and TRBJ1-2): DTGVSQNPRHKITKRGQNVTFRCDPISEHNRLYWYRQTLGQGPEFLTYFQNEAQLEKSRLLSDRFSAERPKGSFSTLEIQRTEQGDSAMYLCASSRSAQGGYTFGSGTRLTVV.

This clone was counted once. The chain carries TRBV27 and TRBJ2-2; D gene ambiguous. From germline, CDR1 is MNHEY and CDR2 SMNVEV (reference sequence). The V end lost 5 bases, the J end lost 7 bases, and 11 bases lay between the germline ends. The CDR3 runs 13 residues. CDR3: CASSPSEVGELFF. The CDR3 region has the DNA TGTGCCAGCAGTCCATCAGAAGTCGGGGAGCTGTTTTTT.

The chain is built from TRBV5-1 and TRBJ1-2; D is possibly TRBD1 (6 bases). This CDR3 has 18 amino acids. The V and J ends lost 1 base and 2 bases respectively, with 21 bases between them. The V gene's germline CDR1 is SGHRS and CDR2 YFSETQ. In DNA, the CDR3 is TGCGCCAGCAGCTTGATCGGTGAGGGATGGCAGGGGAACTATGGCTACACCTTC. It translates to CASSLIGEGWQGNYGYTF.

The genes are TRBV11-2 and TRBJ2-5, with D possibly being TRBD1 (5 bases). Germline CDR1 SGHAT, CDR2 FQNNGV. Trimming removed 2 bases from V and 5 bases from J, with 15 bases in between. This CDR3 is 15 amino acids long. The CDR3 spells CASSLYLGVRETQYF. The DNA for the CDR3 is TGTGCCAGCAGCTTATACTTAGGGGTTCGCGAGACCCAGTACTTC.

V usage is TRBV30 and J usage is TRBJ1-1; a weak D match, TRBD1 (6 bases). V was cut by 4 bases and J by 4 bases, with 10 bases left in between. The germline CDR1 and CDR2 sequences are GTSNPN and SVGIG (reference sequence). The CDR3 has 12 residues. The CDR3 protein is CAWKTGPTEAFF. The CDR3, as DNA: TGTGCCTGGAAAACAGGGCCCACTGAAGCTTTCTTT.

The chain is built from TRBV13 and TRBJ2-7, with D maybe TRBD1 (6 bases). CDR1 and CDR2 from the germline V gene are PRHDT and FYEKMQ (reference sequence). The CDR3 extends over 15 amino acids. Trimming stripped 5 bases from V and 3 bases from J, with 17 bases between. CDR3 nucleotide sequence: TGTGCCAGCAGCCGCGGATCAGGGGCGGACTACGAGCAGTACTTC. As protein: CASSRGSGADYEQYF.

This clone is a singleton in its sample. The chain employs TRBV27 and TRBJ1-6; D is perhaps TRBD1 (5 bases). Germline CDR1 and CDR2: MNHEY and SMNVEV (reference sequence). V lost 7 bases to trimming and J lost 6 bases, with 13 bases between them. This CDR3 region has 14 residues. CDR3 in DNA: TGTGCCAGCAACCTACGTCAGGGTAATTCACCCCTCCACTTT. It is translated as CASNLRQGNSPLHF.

The rearrangement links TRBV7-9 to TRBJ2-7; possible D gene TRBD2, 6 bases. The CDR3 covers 15 residues. CDR1 is SEHNR, CDR2 FQNEAQ, per germline (reference sequence). V lost 1 base, J lost 7 bases, and 17 bases lay in between. Written as DNA, the CDR3 is TGTGCCAGCAGCTTAGGGGGACTGTCGTCAGGGGAGCAGTACTTC. It yields the protein CASSLGGLSSGEQYF.

The V call is TRBV7-9, the J call TRBJ1-1; D not certain. Germline-derived CDR1 and CDR2 are SEHNR and FQNEAQ (reference sequence). The V gene lost 5 bases and the J gene lost 2 bases, with 9 bases spanning the gap. CDR3 length equals 13 residues. CDR3 region: CASSQDSNTEAFF. The CDR3, as DNA: TGTGCCAGCAGCCAAGACTCAAACACTGAAGCTTTCTTT. Complete variable domain (other parts from reference TRBV7-9 and TRBJ1-1): DTGVSQNPRHKITKRGQNVTFRCDPISEHNRLYWYRQTLGQGPEFLTYFQNEAQLEKSRLLSDRFSAERPKGSFSTLEIQRTEQGDSAMYLCASSQDSNTEAFFGQGTRLTVV.

The chain employs TRBV24-1 and TRBJ2-7; tentative D call: TRBD1 (5 bases). Germline V gives CDR1 KGHDR, CDR2 SFDVKD. CDR3 length equals 15 residues. Deletions cut 3 bases from V and 5 bases from J, with 16 bases between. CDR3 sequence: CATSDGGQGDDEQYF. CDR3 bases: TGTGCCACCAGTGATGGTGGGCAGGGTGACGACGAGCAGTACTTC.

V usage is TRBV19 and J usage is TRBJ1-6; D gene ambiguous. This CDR3 contains 12 residues. Germline V CDR1 and CDR2: LNHDA, SQIVND (reference sequence). Trimming took off 5 bases at V and 11 bases at J, with 10 bases between the two ends. The CDR3 region has the DNA TGTGCCAGTAGTGAGGGTTCGACACCCCTCCACTTT. Translated: CASSEGSTPLHF.

V is TRBV2 and J is TRBJ1-5; 8 bases match TRBD1. Unmatched junction bases numbered 4, after V lost 6 bases and J lost 0 bases. The CDR3 has 15 residues. Germline V gene sequence: CDR1 SNHLY, CDR2 FYNNEI. The DNA of the CDR3 is TGTGCCAGCAGGGACAGGGCTTATAGCAATCAGCCCCAGCATTTT. As protein: CASRDRAYSNQPQHF.

This clone occurred a few times. The same CDR3 can be traced to other DNA sequences in this sample. The chain carries TRBV5-1 and TRBJ1-6; possible D gene TRBD1, 6 bases. The V end was cut by 0 bases, the J end by 8 bases, with 12 bases between. Germline V CDR1 and CDR2: SGHRS, YFSETQ. The CDR3 is 15 residues long. CDR3 DNA: TGCGCCAGCAGCTTGGGTCAGGGGAGAGATTCACCCCTCCACTTT. This translates into CASSLGQGRDSPLHF.

This CDR3 reads CASSLFPGQGNTEAFF. The DNA of the CDR3 is TGTGCCAGCAGTTTATTCCCGGGACAGGGGAACACTGAAGCTTTCTTT. The J gene is TRBJ1-1, the V gene TRBV27, with 9 bases aligning to TRBD1. Germline V gene data show CDR1 as MNHEY and CDR2 as SMNVEV (reference sequence). This CDR3 is 16 amino acids long. V trimming: 1 base; J trimming: 1 base; junction bases outside the gene matches: 4.

The genes are TRBV5-1 and TRBJ1-2; tentative D call: TRBD1 (6 bases). Looked up from germline, CDR1 is SGHRS and CDR2 is YFSETQ. V gave up 0 bases and J gave up 0 bases, with 12 bases separating them. CDR3 size: 16 residues. The CDR3: CASSLDRAESNYGYTF. CDR3 coding DNA: TGCGCCAGCAGCTTGGACAGGGCCGAATCTAACTATGGCTACACCTTC.

The V call is TRBV25-1, the J call TRBJ2-3, with 15 positions matching TRBD2. J was trimmed by 6 bases and V by 6 bases; bases with no gene match: 1. The CDR3 length is 14 residues. Germline V gene lookup returns CDR1 MGHDK and CDR2 SYGVNS. CDR3 nucleotide sequence: TGTGCCAGCAGCGGGACTAGCGGGGGGGATACGCAGTATTTT. This codes for CASSGTSGGDTQYF.

This clone was counted once. The chain employs TRBV5-1 and TRBJ1-1; no clear D gene. CDR3 length: 16 residues. V was pared by 3 bases and J by 1 base, with 16 bases between. CDR1 SGHRS and CDR2 YFSETQ come from the germline V gene. The CDR3 sequence: CASSSWARGRNTEAFF. CDR3 sequence (DNA): TGCGCCAGCAGCTCCTGGGCCCGAGGGAGGAACACTGAAGCTTTCTTT.

This rearrangement joins TRBV20-1 to TRBJ2-3, with a tentative D call TRBD2 (5 bases). V was clipped by 6 bases and J by 7 bases, with 11 bases between them. This CDR3 contains 11 residues. In germline, CDR1 is DFQATT, CDR2 SNEGSKA (reference sequence). The CDR3 DNA is TGCAGTGCGGACGGGGAGAATACGCAGTATTTT. Translating gives CSADGENTQYF.

The CDR3 region is CATGGRDWGTEAFF. The CDR3 coding sequence is TGTGCCACCGGCGGGAGGGATTGGGGCACTGAAGCTTTCTTT. V gene TRBV2 combines with J gene TRBJ1-1; D unresolved. Trimming removed 10 bases at V and 4 bases at J, with 19 bases between. CDR3 length equals 14 residues. Germline values: CDR1 SNHLY, CDR2 FYNNEI. Full variable domain (remainder filled in from reference TRBV2 and TRBJ1-1): EPEVTQTPSHQVTQMGQEVILRCVPISNHLYFYWYRQILGQKVEFLVSFYNNEISEKSEIFDDQFSVERPDGSNFTLKIRSTKLEDSAMYFCATGGRDWGTEAFFGQGTRLTVV.

The chain is built from TRBV18 and TRBJ2-3; TRBD1 is a possible D gene (5 bases). The V end lost 6 bases, the J end lost 0 bases, and 13 bases lay between the germline ends. Per the germline V gene, CDR1 is KGHSH and CDR2 is LQKENI. This CDR3 contains 15 residues. This CDR3 is CASSSWTTSTDTQYF. In DNA form, the CDR3 reads TGTGCCAGCTCCTCTTGGACAACTAGCACAGATACGCAGTATTTT.

In this sample, this clone turned up once. The chain carries TRBV3-1 (or the pseudogene TRBV3-2) and TRBJ2-5; D ambiguous. The CDR3 has 14 amino acids. The V end lost 1 base, the J end lost 5 bases, and 11 bases lay between the germline ends. CDR1 and CDR2 (germline): LGHDT, YNNKEL (reference sequence). The CDR3 DNA is TGTGCCAGCAGCCAAGGGTCAGGTCGGGAGACCCAGTACTTC. Its translation: CASSQGSGRETQYF.

V usage is TRBV6-1 and J usage is TRBJ2-5, with 7 bases identical to TRBD2. With V trimmed by 4 bases and J by 5 bases, 16 bases remained unmatched. CDR3 length equals 17 residues. Germline loops: CDR1 MNHNS, CDR2 SASEGT. CDR3 sequence: CASSVTWEGPIWETQYF. DNA for the CDR3: TGTGCCAGCAGTGTAACGTGGGAGGGGCCAATTTGGGAGACCCAGTACTTC.

Only one count was recorded for this clone. The rearrangement uses TRBV28 and TRBJ1-5, with D uncertain. This CDR3 region has 9 residues. V was cut by 10 bases and J by 6 bases, with 4 bases left in between. Germline CDR1 is MDHEN and CDR2 is SYDVKM. The CDR3 here is CATGQPQHF. DNA of the CDR3: TGTGCCACCGGTCAGCCCCAGCATTTT. The full variable domain, its missing parts supplied by reference TRBV28 and TRBJ1-5, is DVKVTQSSRYLVKRTGEKVFLECVQDMDHENMFWYRQDPGLGLRLIYFSYDVKMKEKGDIPEGYSVSREKKERFSLILESASTNQTSMYLCATGQPQHFGDGTRLSIL.